This TCR beta chain was identified during a study of cytomegalovirus exposure and HLA in healthy donors. Study as a whole: Within the Caucasian-associated ancestry cluster were around four fifths of the approximately 400 genotyped donors. General observations from the study: Highly shared variants forming one cluster were likely a sequencing artifact. Later analysis indicated greater clonal expansion among HLA-associated TCR beta chains than among equally common other chains. A missense variant in DCLRE1C was later tied to TCR beta V- and J-gene trimming.

As regards this clone: Its antigen is not known.

The CDR3 has 13 residues. Germline loops: CDR1 MNHEY, CDR2 SVGAGI. The V and J ends lost 7 bases and 1 base respectively, with 11 bases between them. The study ran its PCR with 60 Vbeta and 13 Jbeta primers. The data were produced by immunoSEQ multiplex PCR, yet TCRdb's version contains in-frame clones alone and is incomplete. This sample's table has tens of thousands of clones. The material sequenced was PBMCs. The sequence was obtained from a female donor in good health and CMV-seropositive. This chain links TRBV6-5 with TRBJ2-7, with D possibly being TRBD2 (5 bases). The DNA for the CDR3 is TGTGCCAGCACCCCCCCGGGGTCCTACGAGCAGTACTTC. It specifies CASTPPGSYEQYF.